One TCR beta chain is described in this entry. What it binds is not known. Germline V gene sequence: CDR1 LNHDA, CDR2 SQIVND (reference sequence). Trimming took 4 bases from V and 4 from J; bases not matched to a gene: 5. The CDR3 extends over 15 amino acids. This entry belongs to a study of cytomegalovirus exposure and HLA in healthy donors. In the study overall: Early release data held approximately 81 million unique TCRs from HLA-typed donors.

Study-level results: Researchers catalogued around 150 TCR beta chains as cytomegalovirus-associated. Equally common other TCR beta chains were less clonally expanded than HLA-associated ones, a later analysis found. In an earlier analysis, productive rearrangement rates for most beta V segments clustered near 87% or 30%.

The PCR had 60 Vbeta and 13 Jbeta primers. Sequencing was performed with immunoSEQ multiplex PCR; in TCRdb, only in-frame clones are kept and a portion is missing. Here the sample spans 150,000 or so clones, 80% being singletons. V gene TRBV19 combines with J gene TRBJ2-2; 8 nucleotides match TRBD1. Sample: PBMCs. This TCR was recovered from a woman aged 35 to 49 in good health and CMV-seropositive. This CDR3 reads CASSSRDRGTGELFF. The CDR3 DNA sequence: TGTGCCAGTAGTAGTCGAGACAGGGGCACCGGGGAGCTGTTTTTT.